This is a list of T cell receptor beta chains from one sample in a study of vaccination and CD4 T cells after COVID-19. What these receptors recognize is not known. TCRdb reprocessed the PCR reads with MiXCR, giving one entry per CDR3 protein. The data contain about 13,000 distinct CDR3 sequences, less than 30% of them singletons. Here the sequenced sample was CD4+ T cells from blood, cultured in vitro, taken before SARS-CoV-2 vaccination. The receptor source for this set is a human donor who received a COVID-19 vaccine. CDR3s include the opening cysteine and the closing phenylalanine or tryptophan. The order of the fields is CDR3 DNA, CDR3 protein, clone size, D gene, CDR3 length, V gene, J gene. A D gene is named only where the DNA matches it firmly. A row's size may be missing; if present it is once, few, many or a size class.

cdr3_nt: TGTGCCAGCACCCGGAGGGGGGTCGTGAACTATGGCTACACCTTC; cdr3_aa: CASTRRGVVNYGYTF; clone_size: few; d_call: -; cdr3_length: 15; v_call: TRBV12-3/TRBV12-4; j_call: TRBJ1-2
cdr3_nt: TGCAGTGCTAGGACCGGGACAGGGAGCTACGAGCAGTACTTC; cdr3_aa: CSARTGTGSYEQYF; clone_size: -; d_call: TRBD1; cdr3_length: 14; v_call: TRBV20-1; j_call: TRBJ2-7
cdr3_nt: TGTGCCAGCAGTGACAGCTCCTATAATTCACCCCTCCACTTT; cdr3_aa: CASSDSSYNSPLHF; clone_size: -; d_call: -; cdr3_length: 14; v_call: TRBV6-1; j_call: TRBJ1-6
cdr3_nt: TGTGCCAGCTCACCACCGGGCACTTACGAGCAGTACTTC; cdr3_aa: CASSPPGTYEQYF; clone_size: -; d_call: -; cdr3_length: 13; v_call: TRBV18; j_call: TRBJ2-7
cdr3_nt: TGTGCCAGCAGCTTCGGGTCAGATACGCAGTATTTT; cdr3_aa: CASSFGSDTQYF; clone_size: few; d_call: -; cdr3_length: 12; v_call: TRBV11-3; j_call: TRBJ2-3
cdr3_nt: TGTGCCAGCAGTTCCCAGACCGGCCAGAGCTCTGGAAACACCATATATTTT; cdr3_aa: CASSSQTGQSSGNTIYF; clone_size: few; d_call: -; cdr3_length: 17; v_call: TRBV6-5; j_call: TRBJ1-3
cdr3_nt: TGTGCCAGCAGCTCTGAACTAGCGGGGGGTTATGAGCAGTTCTTC; cdr3_aa: CASSSELAGGYEQFF; clone_size: few; d_call: TRBD2; cdr3_length: 15; v_call: TRBV7-2; j_call: TRBJ2-1
cdr3_nt: TGTGCCAGCAGTTACGGGGTTAGCGAGGAAGAGACCCAGTACTTC; cdr3_aa: CASSYGVSEEETQYF; clone_size: -; d_call: -; cdr3_length: 15; v_call: TRBV6-2/TRBV6-3; j_call: TRBJ2-5
cdr3_nt: TGTGCCAGCAGTCGACAGGGTATGGGGACCCAGTACTTC; cdr3_aa: CASSRQGMGTQYF; clone_size: -; d_call: TRBD1; cdr3_length: 13; v_call: TRBV12-3/TRBV12-4; j_call: TRBJ2-5
cdr3_nt: TGTGCCTGGAGTGGCGACGTGGGAGAGACCCAGTACTTC; cdr3_aa: CAWSGDVGETQYF; clone_size: medium-sized; d_call: -; cdr3_length: 13; v_call: TRBV30; j_call: TRBJ2-5
cdr3_nt: TGTGCCAGCAGTGAAAGGGGGTACAATGAGCAGTTCTTC; cdr3_aa: CASSERGYNEQFF; clone_size: -; d_call: -; cdr3_length: 13; v_call: TRBV6-1; j_call: TRBJ2-1
cdr3_nt: TGTGCCGGGAACAGGGTTGGGGCCAACGTCCTGACTTTC; cdr3_aa: CAGNRVGANVLTF; clone_size: -; d_call: -; cdr3_length: 13; v_call: TRBV30; j_call: TRBJ2-6
cdr3_nt: TGTGCCAGCAGTTTACTGAACACCGGGGAGCTGTTTTTT; cdr3_aa: CASSLLNTGELFF; clone_size: -; d_call: -; cdr3_length: 13; v_call: TRBV12-3/TRBV12-4; j_call: TRBJ2-2
cdr3_nt: TGTGCCAGCAGCGGTCGTGTTGGGGGGGCGTTCTACAATGAGCAGTTCTTC; cdr3_aa: CASSGRVGGAFYNEQFF; clone_size: -; d_call: -; cdr3_length: 17; v_call: TRBV3-1; j_call: TRBJ2-1
cdr3_nt: TGCAGTGCTAGAGAGACGCAAACTAGTCGTGAGACCCAGTACTTC; cdr3_aa: CSARETQTSRETQYF; clone_size: -; d_call: -; cdr3_length: 15; v_call: TRBV20-1; j_call: TRBJ2-5
cdr3_nt: TGCAGTGCTCAGACAGGGCCGGGTCGCACCCAGCCCCAGCATTTT; cdr3_aa: CSAQTGPGRTQPQHF; clone_size: -; d_call: TRBD1; cdr3_length: 15; v_call: TRBV20-1; j_call: TRBJ1-5
cdr3_nt: TGTGCCATCAGAAACGACAGGCCGGATAATTCACCCCTCCACTTT; cdr3_aa: CAIRNDRPDNSPLHF; clone_size: -; d_call: -; cdr3_length: 15; v_call: TRBV10-3; j_call: TRBJ1-6
cdr3_nt: TGTGCCAGCAGTGAAGGTGGACCGCTCCAAGAGCAGTTCTTC; cdr3_aa: CASSEGGPLQEQFF; clone_size: -; d_call: -; cdr3_length: 14; v_call: TRBV6-1; j_call: TRBJ2-1
cdr3_nt: TGTGCTAGTGGTTTATCCCCGGGGGGAATGAGCAATCAGCCCCAGCATTTT; cdr3_aa: CASGLSPGGMSNQPQHF; clone_size: -; d_call: -; cdr3_length: 17; v_call: TRBV12-5; j_call: TRBJ1-5